Shown below are 24 T cell receptor beta chains from a single sample sequenced in a study of T cell repertoires in cytomegalovirus infection. TCRdb independently ran MiXCR on the reads; one entry per CDR3 protein. The sample consists of 250,000 to 300,000 distinct CDR3 sequences, roughly 24% of them appearing once. The source material was PBMCs. The receptors originated from a human donor in good health (CMV status not recorded). Some clones in this sample may be carry-over from other donors' samples.

The rearrangement joins TRBV6-2 or TRBV6-3 to TRBJ2-7, with 7 bases matching TRBD1. With 4 bases clipped from V and 7 bases from J, the junction kept 13 bases outside the gene matches. The CDR3 loop spans 15 amino acids. Per the germline V gene, CDR1 is MNHEY and CDR2 is SVGEGT. CDR3 bases: TGTGCCAGCAGTTCTCAAGGGACAGCCATAAATGAGCAGTACTTC. This encodes CASSSQGTAINEQYF.

The chain has TRBV23-1 and TRBJ2-3; 7 nucleotides agree with TRBD2. TRBV23-1 is known as an ORF, though its function is uncertain. The CDR3 covers 17 residues. V shed 7 bases, J shed 2 bases, and the junction held 15 bases outside the gene matches. DNA of the CDR3: TGCGCCAGCAACGAACGTGGGGGGGAGGCTCACACAGATACGCAGTATTTT. Translating gives CASNERGGEAHTDTQYF.

The sample holds many counts of this clonotype. This rearrangement joins TRBV7-8 to TRBJ2-1; D possibly corresponds to TRBD1 (6 bases). Trimming stripped 3 bases from V and 1 base from J, with 10 bases between. The CDR3 is made up of 15 amino acids. Per germline, CDR1 SGHVS and CDR2 FQNEAQ. CDR3 region: CASSFRTDSYNEQFF. The CDR3 DNA is TGTGCCAGCAGCTTTAGGACAGATTCCTACAATGAGCAGTTCTTC.

The chain uses TRBV20-1 and TRBJ2-1; the match to TRBD1 covers 7 bases. Germline V gene lookup returns CDR1 DFQATT and CDR2 SNEGSKA (reference sequence). The CDR3 has 14 amino acids. The V segment lost 6 bases and the J segment 6 bases; nucleotides outside the gene matches: 11. Here the CDR3 reads CSAENRGGFNEQFF. The DNA of the CDR3 is TGCAGTGCGGAGAACAGGGGCGGGTTCAATGAGCAGTTCTTC.

Points on this clonotype: One end of the junction is discordant with germline, which a read error may explain. The chain recombines TRBV5-1 with TRBJ2-5; D is uncertain. The germline CDR1 and CDR2 sequences are SGHRS and YFSETQ. The CDR3 has 14 amino acids. CDR3 protein: CASSLAAGQEIQYF. CDR3 DNA: TGCGCCAGCAGCTTGGCCGCCGGGCAAGAGATCCAGTACTTC.

The V gene is TRBV11-2, the J gene TRBJ1-3; no reliable D call. Trimming took 6 bases from V and 1 from J, leaving 10 bases between them. This CDR3 is 14 amino acids long. Germline CDR1 is SGHAT and CDR2 is FQNNGV. The CDR3 DNA follows: TGTGCCAGCAGATTCGGAGTTTCTGGAAACACCATATATTTT. It encodes CASRFGVSGNTIYF.

This clonotype was observed a handful of times. The rearrangement uses TRBV20-1 and TRBJ2-3, with D perhaps given as TRBD1 or TRBD2 (5 bases each). The germline V and J ends were trimmed by 0 bases and 0 bases, with 7 bases remaining between them. The CDR3 runs 14 residues. The V gene's germline CDR1 is DFQATT and CDR2 SNEGSKA (reference sequence). The CDR3 nucleotides are TGCAGTGCTAGAGATGGGACCAGCACAGATACGCAGTATTTT. Protein product: CSARDGTSTDTQYF.

The chain carries TRBV7-3 and TRBJ2-1; D is ambiguous. The germline gives CDR1 SGHTA, CDR2 FQGTGA. V was cut by 6 bases and J by 0 bases, with 15 bases left in between. CDR3 length equals 16 residues. CDR3 nucleotides: TGTGCCAGCAGGGAATTCGGACCAAGCTCCTACAATGAGCAGTTCTTC. Its protein product is CASREFGPSSYNEQFF.

The sample holds a few counts of this clonotype. J is TRBJ1-2 and V is TRBV7-2; possibly TRBD1 for D (6 bases). V was trimmed by 3 bases and J by 4 bases, leaving 9 bases between them. The CDR3 runs 13 residues. The germline V gene encodes CDR1 SGHTA and CDR2 FQGNSA. The CDR3 loop is CASSFRTVYGYTF. The CDR3 coding sequence is TGTGCCAGCAGCTTCCGGACAGTCTATGGCTACACCTTC.

This clonotype was detected a few times. This chain links TRBV15 with TRBJ2-7; 7 nucleotides align to TRBD2. This CDR3 has 15 residues. With V trimmed by 0 bases and J by 7 bases, 9 bases remained unmatched. CDR1 is LNHNV and CDR2 is YYDKDF in the germline V gene (reference sequence). The CDR3 sequence: CATSRDAGPGREQYF. CDR3 nucleotides: TGTGCCACCAGCAGAGATGCGGGACCCGGGAGGGAGCAGTACTTC. Together with reference TRBV15 and TRBJ2-7, the CDR3 gives the full variable domain: DAMVIQNPRYQVTQFGKPVTLSCSQTLNHNVMYWYQQKSSQAPKLLFHYYDKDFNNEADTPDNFQSRRPNTSFCFLDIRSPGLGDTAMYLCATSRDAGPGREQYFGPGTRLTVT.

The chain employs TRBV6-1 and TRBJ2-3, with 9 bases identical to TRBD2. The CDR3 is made up of 14 amino acids. Germline V lookup: CDR1 MNHNS, CDR2 SASEGT. The junction had 7 bases not matched to a gene; V was cut back by 6 bases and J by 6 bases. The CDR3 region has the DNA TGTGCCAGCAGCGCGGCTAGCGGGAAGGATACGCAGTATTTT. As protein: CASSAASGKDTQYF.

The chain links TRBV7-2 to TRBJ1-1, with 7 positions matching TRBD1. V lost 6 bases, J lost 1 base, and 11 bases stayed unmatched. The CDR3 has 16 residues. CDR1 SGHTA and CDR2 FQGNSA come from the germline V gene. CDR3: CASSPNRGGGNTEAFF. In nucleotides, the CDR3 is TGTGCCAGCAGTCCGAACAGGGGAGGTGGGAACACTGAAGCTTTCTTT.

This clonotype was seen ten or more times. The V gene is TRBV10-3, the J gene TRBJ1-6; D unclear. The CDR3 is 13 residues long. Germline V lookup: CDR1 ENHRY, CDR2 SYGVKD. Trimming stripped 6 bases from V and 6 bases from J, with 9 bases between. CDR3 protein: CAIRGSGNSPLHF. Written as DNA, the CDR3 is TGTGCCATCAGGGGCTCTGGTAATTCACCCCTCCACTTT.

The chain links TRBV28 to TRBJ1-3; 7 positions match TRBD1. V was clipped by 6 bases and J by 0 bases; unmatched bases: 8. This CDR3 region has 16 residues. Germline V gene sequence: CDR1 MDHEN, CDR2 SYDVKM. The CDR3 here is CASSPTGWGSGNTIYF. CDR3 DNA: TGTGCCAGCAGCCCGACAGGGTGGGGCTCTGGAAACACCATATATTTT.

This clonotype has only a few counts. J is TRBJ2-5 and V is TRBV18, with 9 bases matching TRBD1. Germline lookup yields CDR1 KGHSH and CDR2 LQKENI. The CDR3 runs to 15 residues. V lost 3 bases to trimming and J lost 2 bases; unmatched junction nucleotides: 4. CDR3 in amino acids: CASSPPGQGQETQYF. CDR3 DNA sequence: TGTGCCAGCTCACCTCCGGGACAGGGACAAGAGACCCAGTACTTC.

The rearrangement links TRBV6-2 or TRBV6-3 to TRBJ1-5; no definite D call. The length of the CDR3 is 17 residues. V shed 0 bases and J shed 0 bases, with 12 bases lying between them. The germline gives CDR1 MNHEY, CDR2 SVGEGT. The CDR3 coding sequence is TGTGCCAGCAGTTACTCGTGGAGGTTTATTAGCAATCAGCCCCAGCATTTT. It codes for CASSYSWRFISNQPQHF.

This sequence joins TRBV20-1 and TRBJ1-4; no clear D gene. V was pared by 3 bases and J by 10 bases, with 18 bases between. This CDR3 contains 14 residues. Germline-derived CDR1 and CDR2 are DFQATT and SNEGSKA (reference sequence). The CDR3 region is CSARLGLQGGKLFF. Written as DNA, the CDR3 is TGCAGTGCTAGGTTAGGGTTGCAAGGCGGAAAACTGTTTTTT.

This clonotype was recorded at least ten times. The chain links TRBV29-1 to TRBJ1-2, with D possibly TRBD1 on 6 matching bases. The CDR3 is 13 residues long. Trimming removed 5 bases from V and 2 bases from J, with 12 bases in between. Germline CDR1 reads SQVTM; CDR2 reads ANQGSEA. CDR3 in amino acids: CSVQGHANYGYTF. In DNA, the CDR3 is TGCAGCGTTCAGGGACACGCAAACTATGGCTACACCTTC.

This chain links TRBV5-4 with TRBJ2-1, with D possibly matching TRBD1 (6 bases). The ends were cut back, 4 bases at V and 4 bases at J, with 9 bases in the middle. This CDR3 has 13 amino acids. Germline CDR1 and CDR2: SGHNT and YYREEE (reference sequence). The CDR3 nucleotides read TGTGCCAGCAGCGGACAGAGGTACAATGAGCAGTTCTTC. Its protein product is CASSGQRYNEQFF.

The rearrangement joins TRBV6-1 to TRBJ2-7, with unresolved D. This CDR3 region has 15 residues. Germline V gene data show CDR1 as MNHNS and CDR2 as SASEGT. The ends were cut back, 0 bases at V and 2 bases at J, with 11 bases in the middle. This CDR3 is CASSEASQRTYEQYF. CDR3 coding DNA: TGTGCCAGCAGTGAAGCGTCGCAGCGAACCTACGAGCAGTACTTC.

V is TRBV12-3 or TRBV12-4 and J is TRBJ2-3; TRBD2 aligns across 15 bases. This CDR3 comprises 16 residues. Germline trimming cut 4 bases from V and 9 bases from J; bases unmatched to any gene: 8. The CDR3 region is CASSSPGLAGGPTQYF. The CDR3 DNA is TGTGCCAGCAGTTCACCTGGACTAGCGGGAGGGCCGACGCAGTATTTT.

The chain uses TRBV28 and TRBJ1-1, with 10 nucleotides matching TRBD1. The CDR3 runs to 16 residues. V trimming: 3 bases; J trimming: 4 bases; junction bases outside the gene matches: 8. Germline CDR1 reads MDHEN; CDR2 reads SYDVKM. The CDR3 region is CASSLGQGRGGTEAFF. The CDR3 DNA sequence: TGTGCCAGCAGTTTGGGACAGGGGCGCGGGGGCACTGAAGCTTTCTTT.

The chain carries TRBV6-2 or TRBV6-3 and TRBJ1-1; perhaps TRBD1 as D (5 bases). The V end lost 0 bases, the J end lost 0 bases, and 14 bases lay between the germline ends. Germline values: CDR1 MNHEY, CDR2 SVGEGT. This CDR3 contains 17 residues. CDR3: CASSYSKFTGVNTEAFF. CDR3 DNA: TGTGCCAGCAGTTACTCGAAATTTACAGGTGTGAACACTGAAGCTTTCTTT.

This clonotype has ten or more counts. This CDR3 is CASSYGTLSSYNEQFF. The DNA of the CDR3 is TGTGCCAGCAGTTACGGGACCCTGAGCTCCTACAATGAGCAGTTCTTC. The rearrangement joins TRBV6-1 to TRBJ2-1; D may be TRBD1 or TRBD2 (5 bases each). The CDR3 runs 16 residues. Germline CDR1 reads MNHNS; CDR2 reads SASEGT. Trimming removed 5 bases at V and 0 bases at J, with 14 bases between.